Shown below are 27 T cell receptor beta chains from a single sample sequenced in a study of blood T cell repertoires in COVID-19. Some clones are missing from TCRdb's copy, which holds only in-frame ones; the method was immunoSEQ multiplex PCR. The table records 190,000 or so clones, 87% of them present only once. Specimen: peripheral blood. Every receptor here comes from a woman between 18 and 30 years old who had recovered from COVID-19.

The rearrangement uses TRBV11-2 and TRBJ2-7; D perhaps matches TRBD1 (6 bases). Germline V gene data show CDR1 as SGHAT and CDR2 as FQNNGV. This CDR3 is built from 15 residues. The V end lost 3 bases, the J end lost 4 bases, and 16 bases lay between the germline ends. In nucleotides, the CDR3 is TGTGCCAGCAGCTTTGGCAGGGGTCCCTTGTACGAGCAGTACTTC. This codes for CASSFGRGPLYEQYF.

The V call is TRBV6-2 or TRBV6-3, the J call TRBJ1-4, with 12 bases aligning to TRBD1. The CDR3 is 17 amino acids. Looked up from germline, CDR1 is MNHEY and CDR2 is SVGEGT. Losses at the gene ends were 1 base for V and 6 bases for J; bases not matched to a gene: 6. As DNA, the CDR3 is TGTGCCAGCAGTTACTTGACGGGACAGGGGGCGGATGAAAAACTGTTTTTT. This sequence encodes CASSYLTGQGADEKLFF.

V is TRBV3-1 (or the pseudogene TRBV3-2) and J is TRBJ2-7; TRBD1 matches at 8 bases. The CDR3 has 15 amino acids. J was trimmed by 1 base and V by 5 bases; bases with no gene match: 7. From germline, CDR1 is LGHDT and CDR2 YNNKEL (reference sequence). The CDR3 DNA sequence: TGTGCCAGCAGCTATCTGGACAGGGTTTCCTACGAGCAGTACTTC. Its translation: CASSYLDRVSYEQYF.

The genes are TRBV2 and TRBJ1-5; D remains ambiguous. V was cut by 4 bases and J by 4 bases, with 14 bases left in between. Germline V gene lookup returns CDR1 SNHLY and CDR2 FYNNEI. This CDR3 is 15 amino acids long. CDR3 amino acids: CASSATGITNQPQHF. DNA of the CDR3: TGTGCCAGCAGTGCGACGGGTATCACGAATCAGCCCCAGCATTTT.

The V gene is TRBV18, the J gene TRBJ1-5; D unresolved. The germline CDR1 and CDR2 sequences are KGHSH and LQKENI. Trimming left V 2 bases short and J 5 bases short, with 16 bases between. The CDR3 totals 16 residues. The CDR3 DNA reads TGTGCCAGCTCACCAGACTACAATCCCCGTGATCAGCCCCAGCATTTT. Translating gives CASSPDYNPRDQPQHF.

The chain recombines TRBV7-9 with TRBJ1-1, with D uncertain. The CDR3 runs 15 residues. Germline V gene lookup returns CDR1 SEHNR and CDR2 FQNEAQ (reference sequence). V was shortened by 5 bases and J by 3 bases, with 16 bases between the two germline ends. The DNA for the CDR3 is TGTGCCAGCAGCAACCCATCACGGGGAGACACTGAAGCTTTCTTT. Protein sequence: CASSNPSRGDTEAFF.

This chain joins TRBV2 and TRBJ2-5, with 10 nucleotides matching TRBD1. The CDR3 runs to 15 residues. The V segment lost 8 bases and the J segment 5 bases; nucleotides outside the gene matches: 11. Germline V gene sequence: CDR1 SNHLY, CDR2 FYNNEI. The CDR3: CASSRSGQGDETQYF. In DNA, the CDR3 is TGTGCCAGCTCTCGCTCCGGACAGGGGGACGAGACCCAGTACTTC.

The CDR3 DNA follows: TGTGCCAGCACCTCACTGGGACAGACCAACGAGCAGTACTTC. As protein: CASTSLGQTNEQYF. This chain connects TRBV27 to TRBJ2-7; 7 nucleotides agree with TRBD1. Per the germline V gene, CDR1 is MNHEY and CDR2 is SMNVEV (reference sequence). The J segment lost 5 bases and the V segment lost 7 bases, leaving 11 bases of the junction unmatched. The CDR3 contains 14 residues.

The chain carries TRBV6-5 and TRBJ2-2; 8 nucleotides match TRBD2. V gave up 5 bases and J gave up 6 bases; unmatched junction bases: 8. The CDR3 runs to 15 residues. CDR1 MNHEY and CDR2 SVGAGI come from the germline V gene. The CDR3 loop reads CASSPGLEIPGELFF. In nucleotides, the CDR3 is TGTGCCAGCAGTCCGGGACTAGAAATCCCCGGGGAGCTGTTTTTT.

The CDR3 DNA reads TGTGCCAGCAGTGGGACAGGGGGCTTGTGGGGCTACACCTTC. Translation: CASSGTGGLWGYTF. The chain recombines TRBV27 with TRBJ1-2, with 12 bases that match TRBD1. Germline V lookup: CDR1 MNHEY, CDR2 SMNVEV (reference sequence). The CDR3 runs 14 residues. Trimming at V came to 5 bases and at J to 8 bases, leaving 6 bases not matched to a gene.

This clone showed up many times. The rearrangement links TRBV6-5 to TRBJ2-4; D perhaps matches TRBD1 (6 bases). Germline V lookup: CDR1 MNHEY, CDR2 SVGAGI. V was trimmed by 10 bases and J by 3 bases, leaving 13 bases between them. This CDR3 is built from 13 residues. CDR3 in DNA: TGTGCCACCCAGGGGACGGGCAAAAACATTCAGTACTTC. The encoded protein is CATQGTGKNIQYF.

The J gene is TRBJ2-3, the V gene TRBV6-5; 7 bases line up with TRBD2. Germline V gene lookup returns CDR1 MNHEY and CDR2 SVGAGI. The CDR3 sequence is 14 residues long. The J segment lost 2 bases and the V segment lost 6 bases, leaving 5 bases of the junction unmatched. CDR3: CASSRGTITDTQYF. CDR3 nucleotide sequence: TGTGCCAGCAGCCGAGGGACTATCACAGATACGCAGTATTTT.

The chain employs TRBV4-3 and TRBJ2-7; 14 bases are shared with TRBD2. Germline V gene lookup returns CDR1 LGHNA and CDR2 YSLEER. V dropped 4 bases and J dropped 0; count of bases not matched to a gene: 5. The CDR3 length is 17 residues. The CDR3 DNA follows: TGCGCCAGCAGCCTTGGGACTAGCGGGGGAAGCTCCTACGAGCAGTACTTC. Translated: CASSLGTSGGSSYEQYF.

J is TRBJ2-1 and V is TRBV4-3; D is uncertain. Germline V gene lookup returns CDR1 LGHNA and CDR2 YSLEER. V lost 0 bases, J lost 0 bases, and 6 bases lay in between. This CDR3 comprises 15 residues. The CDR3 loop is CASSQEDFSYNEQFF. The CDR3, as DNA: TGCGCCAGCAGCCAAGAAGACTTCTCCTACAATGAGCAGTTCTTC.

The chain couples TRBV19 to TRBJ1-4; D remains unclear. The V end was cut by 5 bases, the J end by 7 bases, with 17 bases between. Per the germline V gene, CDR1 is LNHDA and CDR2 is SQIVND (reference sequence). This CDR3 is built from 15 residues. CDR3 sequence: CASSSEAAEFEKLFF. The CDR3 DNA reads as TGTGCCAGTAGTTCCGAGGCGGCAGAATTTGAAAAACTGTTTTTT.

The J gene is TRBJ2-7, the V gene TRBV2; maybe TRBD1 (6 bases). The CDR3 contains 15 residues. The ends were cut back, 0 bases at V and 4 bases at J, with 13 bases in the middle. Per germline, CDR1 SNHLY and CDR2 FYNNEI. CDR3 bases: TGTGCCAGCAGTGAAGCCTGGCAGGGGCAGTACGAGCAGTACGTC. It yields the protein CASSEAWQGQYEQYV.

V and J are TRBV5-4 and TRBJ2-3; 7 nucleotides line up with TRBD1. This CDR3 comprises 16 residues. The V gene's germline CDR1 is SGHNT and CDR2 YYREEE (reference sequence). Trimming cost V 5 bases and J 2 bases; bases outside gene matches: 11. In DNA, the CDR3 is TGTGCCAGCAGTTCCTTTTCGGGACAGATCACAGATACGCAGTATTTT. Its translation is CASSSFSGQITDTQYF.

This sequence joins TRBV5-6 and TRBJ1-2; D is perhaps TRBD1 (5 bases). This CDR3 contains 16 residues. Deletions cut 4 bases from V and 1 base from J, with 17 bases between. The germline V gene has CDR1 SGHDT and CDR2 YYEEEE. CDR3 amino acids: CASSPRGDWDNYGYTF. The CDR3 nucleotides read TGTGCCAGCAGCCCGCGAGGGGACTGGGATAACTATGGCTACACCTTC. The whole variable domain, filled in from reference TRBV5-6 and TRBJ1-2, reads DAGVTQSPTHLIKTRGQQVTLRCSPKSGHDTVSWYQQALGQGPQFIFQYYEEEERQRGNFPDRFSGHQFPNYSSELNVNALLLGDSALYLCASSPRGDWDNYGYTFGSGTRLTVV.

The chain links TRBV3-1 (or the pseudogene TRBV3-2) to TRBJ2-3; the D gene is possibly TRBD2 (5 bases). This CDR3 has 13 amino acids. Germline V gives CDR1 LGHDT, CDR2 YNNKEL (reference sequence). V was trimmed by 11 bases and J by 7 bases, leaving 19 bases between them. The CDR3: CASGERRTYTQYF. The CDR3, as DNA: TGTGCCTCAGGAGAGCGGAGAACTTATACGCAGTATTTT.

The chain uses TRBV12-3 or TRBV12-4 and TRBJ1-1; no clear D gene. This CDR3 region has 13 residues. Trimming took off 2 bases at V and 1 base at J, with 5 bases between the two ends. The CDR3 reads CASSLIANTEAFF. The CDR3 bases are TGTGCCAGCAGTTTAATAGCGAACACTGAAGCTTTCTTT.

The chain links TRBV6-4 to TRBJ2-3; the match to TRBD2 covers 8 bases. The trim removed 6 bases at V and 2 bases at J, leaving 7 bases unmatched. The CDR3 totals 15 residues. CDR1 is MRHNA, CDR2 SNTAGT, per germline. DNA of the CDR3: TGTGCCAGCAGCTTGACTAGCGAGACCACAGATACGCAGTATTTT. Protein sequence: CASSLTSETTDTQYF.

This chain links TRBV6-1 with TRBJ2-7; 7 bases are shared with TRBD1. CDR1 and CDR2 (germline): MNHNS, SASEGT. The CDR3 length is 14 residues. Trimming at V came to 2 bases and at J to 6 bases, leaving 7 bases not matched to a gene. CDR3: CASSELDRVREQYV. The CDR3 nucleotides are TGTGCCAGCAGTGAACTTGACAGGGTGCGCGAGCAGTACGTC.

As for this clone: In the same sample, other DNA sequences code for this CDR3. The chain couples TRBV19 to TRBJ2-1, with TRBD2 identical over 9 bases. The junction had 7 bases not matched to a gene; V was cut back by 6 bases and J by 4 bases. This CDR3 has 15 residues. The germline V gene encodes CDR1 LNHDA and CDR2 SQIVND (reference sequence). For the CDR3, the DNA is TGTGCCAGTAGGTCCGGCGGGAGGGAATACAATGAGCAGTTCTTC. This codes for CASRSGGREYNEQFF.

The V call is TRBV6-2 or TRBV6-3, the J call TRBJ1-5, with 7 bases that match TRBD1. Germline CDR1 MNHEY, CDR2 SVGEGT. The length of the CDR3 is 16 residues. V was pared by 6 bases and J by 2 bases, with 10 bases of the junction left unmatched. CDR3 region: CASSQLGTVGNQPQHF. The CDR3 nucleotides are TGTGCCAGCAGCCAACTCGGGACAGTTGGCAATCAGCCCCAGCATTTT.

The chain joins TRBV10-3 to TRBJ2-3; possible D gene TRBD2, 5 bases. The CDR3 consists of 14 residues. Trimming removed 10 bases at V and 2 bases at J, with 16 bases between. Germline-derived CDR1 and CDR2 are ENHRY and SYGVKD. CDR3 residues: CATSDRGVTDTQYF. In nucleotides, the CDR3 is TGTGCCACGAGTGATCGGGGAGTCACAGATACGCAGTATTTT.

This chain joins TRBV7-3 and TRBJ2-3; 7 nucleotides line up with TRBD1. The CDR3 has 13 amino acids. The junction had 2 bases not matched to a gene; V was cut back by 4 bases and J by 4 bases. Germline lookup yields CDR1 SGHTA and CDR2 FQGTGA. In nucleotides, the CDR3 is TGTGCCAGCAGCTCCGACAGGGCAGATACGCAGTATTTT. Amino acids: CASSSDRADTQYF.

The V call is TRBV18, the J call TRBJ2-3, with D unclear. CDR1 is KGHSH, CDR2 LQKENI, per germline. The CDR3 has 14 residues. Trimming took 4 bases from V and 1 from J, leaving 9 bases between them. The CDR3 loop is CASSRSPGTDTQYF. DNA of the CDR3: TGTGCCAGCTCACGGAGTCCGGGCACAGATACGCAGTATTTT.